This T cell receptor beta chain was retrieved from a study of blood T cell repertoires in COVID-19. Produced via immunoSEQ multiplex PCR; TCRdb's table is partial and in-frame only. The sample has some 190,000 clones, over 75% seen once. Seattle patient enrollment occurred during active infection, with longitudinal follow-up thereafter. Trimming left V 4 bases short and J 1 base short, with 11 bases between. The germline V gene has CDR1 LGHDT and CDR2 YNNKEL (reference sequence). The CDR3 consists of 16 residues. The chain links TRBV3-1 (or the pseudogene TRBV3-2) to TRBJ2-6; D is unresolved. The specimen sequenced was peripheral blood. The receptor was derived from a man of 80 years or more with COVID-19, enrolled during active disease. CDR3: CASSPRGFSGANVLTF. The CDR3 DNA reads as TGTGCCAGCAGCCCCAGAGGTTTTTCTGGGGCCAACGTCCTGACTTTC.